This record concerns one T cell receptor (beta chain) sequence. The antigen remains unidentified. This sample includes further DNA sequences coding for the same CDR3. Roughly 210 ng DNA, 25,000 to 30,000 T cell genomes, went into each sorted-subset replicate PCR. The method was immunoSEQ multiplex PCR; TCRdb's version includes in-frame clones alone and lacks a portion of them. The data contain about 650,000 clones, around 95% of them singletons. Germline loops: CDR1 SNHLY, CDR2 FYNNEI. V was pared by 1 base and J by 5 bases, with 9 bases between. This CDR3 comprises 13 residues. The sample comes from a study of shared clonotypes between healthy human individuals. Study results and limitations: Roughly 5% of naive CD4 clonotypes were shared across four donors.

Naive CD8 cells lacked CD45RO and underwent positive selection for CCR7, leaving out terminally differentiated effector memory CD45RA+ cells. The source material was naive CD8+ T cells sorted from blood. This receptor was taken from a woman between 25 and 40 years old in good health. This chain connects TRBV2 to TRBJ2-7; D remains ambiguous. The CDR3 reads CASSEGFSHEQYF. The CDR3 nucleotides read TGTGCCAGCAGTGAAGGGTTCAGCCACGAGCAGTACTTC.